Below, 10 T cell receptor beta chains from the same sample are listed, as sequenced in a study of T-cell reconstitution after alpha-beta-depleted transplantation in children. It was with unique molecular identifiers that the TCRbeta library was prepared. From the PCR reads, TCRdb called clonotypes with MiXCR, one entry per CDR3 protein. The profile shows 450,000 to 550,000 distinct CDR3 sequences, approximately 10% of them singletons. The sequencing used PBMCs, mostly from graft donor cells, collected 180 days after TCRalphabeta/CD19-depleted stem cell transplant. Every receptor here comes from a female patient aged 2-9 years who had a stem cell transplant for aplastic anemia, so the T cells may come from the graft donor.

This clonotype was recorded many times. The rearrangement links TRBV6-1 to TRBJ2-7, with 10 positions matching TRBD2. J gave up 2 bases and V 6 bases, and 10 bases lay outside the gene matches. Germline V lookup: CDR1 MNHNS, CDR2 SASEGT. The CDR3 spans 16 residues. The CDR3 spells CASSPPGLASPYEQYF. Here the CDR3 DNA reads TGTGCCAGCAGCCCGCCGGGACTAGCGTCCCCCTACGAGCAGTACTTC.

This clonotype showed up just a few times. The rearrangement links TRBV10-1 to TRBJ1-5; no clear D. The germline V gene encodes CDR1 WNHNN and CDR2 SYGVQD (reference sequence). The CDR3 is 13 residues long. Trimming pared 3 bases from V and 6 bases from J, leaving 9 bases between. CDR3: CASSEWVGQPQHF. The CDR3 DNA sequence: TGCGCCAGCAGTGAATGGGTCGGTCAGCCCCAGCATTTT.

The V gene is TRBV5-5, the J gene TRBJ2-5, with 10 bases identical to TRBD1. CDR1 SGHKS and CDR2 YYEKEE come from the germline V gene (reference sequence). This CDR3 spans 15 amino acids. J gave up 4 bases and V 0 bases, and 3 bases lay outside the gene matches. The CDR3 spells CASSLVGQGLETQYF. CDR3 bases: TGTGCCAGCAGCTTGGTGGGACAGGGGTTAGAGACCCAGTACTTC.

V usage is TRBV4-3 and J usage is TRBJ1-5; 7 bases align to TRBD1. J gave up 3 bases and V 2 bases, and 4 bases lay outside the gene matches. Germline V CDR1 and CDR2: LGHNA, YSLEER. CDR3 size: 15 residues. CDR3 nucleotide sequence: TGCGCCAGCAGCCAATACGGACAGGACAATCAGCCCCAGCATTTT. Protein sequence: CASSQYGQDNQPQHF.

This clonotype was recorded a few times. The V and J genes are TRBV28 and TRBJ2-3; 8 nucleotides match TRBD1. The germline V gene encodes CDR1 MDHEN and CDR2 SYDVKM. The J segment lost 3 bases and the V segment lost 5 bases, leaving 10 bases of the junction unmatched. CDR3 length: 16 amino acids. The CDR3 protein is CASSPWTGSLTDTQYF. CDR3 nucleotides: TGTGCCAGCAGTCCCTGGACAGGGAGCTTAACAGATACGCAGTATTTT. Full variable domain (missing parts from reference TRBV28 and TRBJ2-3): DVKVTQSSRYLVKRTGEKVFLECVQDMDHENMFWYRQDPGLGLRLIYFSYDVKMKEKGDIPEGYSVSREKKERFSLILESASTNQTSMYLCASSPWTGSLTDTQYFGPGTRLTVL.

Here the CDR3 DNA reads TGCGCCAACAAATTTCCGGGTCTCAAAGGGACCCAGTACTTC. Protein: CANKFPGLKGTQYF. V usage is TRBV4-1 and J usage is TRBJ2-5; D unclear. CDR1 is MGHRA and CDR2 is YSYEKL in the germline V gene. V was trimmed by 10 bases and J by 7 bases, leaving 22 bases between them. This CDR3 has 14 residues.

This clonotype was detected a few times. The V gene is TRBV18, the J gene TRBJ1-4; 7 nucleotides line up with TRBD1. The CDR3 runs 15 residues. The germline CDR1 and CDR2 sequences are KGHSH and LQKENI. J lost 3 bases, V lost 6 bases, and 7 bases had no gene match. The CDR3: CASSRTGTANEKLFF. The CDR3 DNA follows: TGTGCCAGCTCTCGGACCGGGACAGCTAATGAAAAACTGTTTTTT. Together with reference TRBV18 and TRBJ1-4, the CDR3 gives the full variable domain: NAGVMQNPRHLVRRRGQEARLRCSPMKGHSHVYWYRQLPEEGLKFMVYLQKENIIDESGMPKERFSAEFPKEGPSILRIQQVVRGDSAAYFCASSRTGTANEKLFFGSGTQLSVL.

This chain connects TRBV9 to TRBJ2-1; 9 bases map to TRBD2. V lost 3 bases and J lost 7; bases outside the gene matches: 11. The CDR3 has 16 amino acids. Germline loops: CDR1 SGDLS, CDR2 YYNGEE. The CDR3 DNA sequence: TGTGCCAGCAGCGCCAGACTAGCGGACCGTAGGAATGAGCAGTTCTTC. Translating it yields CASSARLADRRNEQFF.

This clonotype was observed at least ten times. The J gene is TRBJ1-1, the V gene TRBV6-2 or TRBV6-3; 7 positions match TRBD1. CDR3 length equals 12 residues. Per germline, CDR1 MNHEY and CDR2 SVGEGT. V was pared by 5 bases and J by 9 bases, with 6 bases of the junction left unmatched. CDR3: CASSKDRVKAFF. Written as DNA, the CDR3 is TGTGCCAGCAGTAAAGACAGGGTCAAAGCTTTCTTT.

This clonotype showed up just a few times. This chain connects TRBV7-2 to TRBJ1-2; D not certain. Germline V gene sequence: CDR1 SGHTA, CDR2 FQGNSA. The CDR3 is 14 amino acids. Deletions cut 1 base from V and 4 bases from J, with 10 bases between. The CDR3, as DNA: TGTGCCAGCAGCTTAGGCAAGGCACGCTATGGCTACACCTTC. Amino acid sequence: CASSLGKARYGYTF.